This T cell receptor beta chain was found in a study of cytomegalovirus exposure and HLA in healthy donors. Notes on the study in general: Three CMV-associated chains proved CMV antigen-specific in vitro. A likely sequencing artifact accounted for one observed cluster of highly shared sequence variants. Earlier analysis found most TCR beta V segments productive about 90% or about 30% of the time. The study labeled more than 150 TCR beta chains cytomegalovirus-associated.

PCR involved 60 Vbeta and 13 Jbeta primers. Generated by immunoSEQ multiplex PCR, the TCRdb table keeps only in-frame clones and is missing some. Of about 110,000 clones in the sample, around 79% were seen once. This clone was observed a handful of times. Its antigen remains unknown. Trimming stripped 7 bases from V and 1 base from J, with 16 bases between. The CDR3 is 15 residues long. Germline V CDR1 and CDR2: LNHDA, SQIVND (reference sequence). The V call is TRBV19, the J call TRBJ1-1; D might be TRBD1 (5 bases). The TCR was taken from a middle-aged woman in good health and CMV-seronegative. The sequencing sample was made of PBMCs. CDR3 loop: CASIPGWGENTEAFF. CDR3 coding DNA: TGTGCCAGTATCCCCGGCTGGGGGGAGAACACTGAAGCTTTCTTT.